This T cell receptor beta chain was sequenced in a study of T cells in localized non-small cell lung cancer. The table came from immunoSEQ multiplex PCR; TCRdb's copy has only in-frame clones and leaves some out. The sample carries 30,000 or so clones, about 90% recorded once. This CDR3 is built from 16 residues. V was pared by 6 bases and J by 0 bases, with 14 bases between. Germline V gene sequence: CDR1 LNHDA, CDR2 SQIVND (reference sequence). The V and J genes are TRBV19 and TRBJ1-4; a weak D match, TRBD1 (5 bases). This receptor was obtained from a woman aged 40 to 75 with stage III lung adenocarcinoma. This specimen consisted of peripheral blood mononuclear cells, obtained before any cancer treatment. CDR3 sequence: CASRRRAGSTNEKLFF. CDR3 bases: TGTGCCAGTAGACGCAGGGCAGGATCAACTAATGAAAAACTGTTTTTT.